A selection of T cell receptor beta chains follows, all from one sample in a study of T cells after yellow fever vaccination. TCRdb independently ran MiXCR on the 5' RACE reads; one entry per CDR3 protein. The table records about 69,000 distinct CDR3 sequences, roughly 6% of them present only once. The sample was CD4+ T cells sorted from PBMCs, taken roughly 14 days after the first yellow fever vaccination. These receptors were collected from a man younger than 35 who received the YFV17D yellow fever vaccine. Both conserved end residues are part of each CDR3. A D gene is named only where the DNA matches it firmly. Clone sizes are given selectively: once, few, many, or a class where the clone is expanded.

TRBJ2-3 | TRBD2 | TRBV12-5 | 16 | many | TGTGCTAGTGGTTTGGGCGGGGGGGCCCCCGAAGATACGCAGTATTTT | CASGLGGGAPEDTQYF
TRBJ2-5 | - | TRBV12-3/TRBV12-4 | 12 | many | TGTGCCAGCAGTCACTATCAAGAGACCCAGTACTTC | CASSHYQETQYF
TRBJ2-3 | - | TRBV5-1 | 16 | many | TGCGCCAGCAGCTTTTGGCTTCCACCTAGCACAGATACGCAGTATTTT | CASSFWLPPSTDTQYF
TRBJ1-6 | - | TRBV12-3/TRBV12-4 | 14 | many | TGTGCCAGCAGTGACAGCTCCTATAATTCACCCCTCCACTTT | CASSDSSYNSPLHF
TRBJ1-4 | - | TRBV5-1 | 12 | many | TGCGCCAGCAGCTTGGACACAGAAAAACTGTTTTTT | CASSLDTEKLFF
TRBJ2-2 | TRBD2 | TRBV20-1 | 16 | many | TGCAGTGCTAGACCTCCGGGGAGGGGAAAAACCGGGGAGCTGTTTTTT | CSARPPGRGKTGELFF
TRBJ2-1 | TRBD1 | TRBV13 | 13 | many | TGTGCCAGCAGCGCAGACAGGGGGCCTGAGCAGTTCTTC | CASSADRGPEQFF
TRBJ1-4 | TRBD1 | TRBV12-3/TRBV12-4 | 16 | many | TGTGCCAGCAGTTTAAGCTCAGGGGGAGGGAATGAAAAACTGTTTTTT | CASSLSSGGGNEKLFF
TRBJ2-5 | - | TRBV7-2 | 14 | many | TGTGCCAGCAGCTTAGTCGTAAACCAAGAGACCCAGTACTTC | CASSLVVNQETQYF
TRBJ2-6 | - | TRBV7-2 | 17 | few | TGTGCCAGCAGCTCTGGCCAGGGGTATGCTGGGGCCAACGTCCTGACTTTC | CASSSGQGYAGANVLTF
TRBJ1-2 | TRBD1 | TRBV7-9 | 14 | many | TGTGCCAGCAGCCTATACGGGACAGTCGGCGGCTACACCTTC | CASSLYGTVGGYTF
TRBJ2-3 | - | TRBV9 | 14 | many | TGTGCCAGCAGCGCTCGTGTCTTCACAGATACGCAGTATTTT | CASSARVFTDTQYF
TRBJ2-2 | TRBD1 | TRBV5-1 | 16 | many | TGCGCCAGCAGCCCGTTTGGGACAGCGAACACCGGGGAGCTGTTTTTT | CASSPFGTANTGELFF
TRBJ1-2 | - | TRBV5-4 | 12 | many | TGTGCCAGCAGCTTGACGGGACATGGCTACACCTTC | CASSLTGHGYTF
TRBJ2-7 | - | TRBV5-1 | 16 | many | TGCGCCAGCAGCCCCCGAAGAGCTAGCACGTTTTACGAGCAGTACTTC | CASSPRRASTFYEQYF
TRBJ1-1 | TRBD1 | TRBV7-9 | 18 | many | TGTGCCGTGCCTGGATCAGGGGGTGAGTCCGGGAGGTACACTGAAGCTTTCTTT | CAVPGSGGESGRYTEAFF
TRBJ2-3 | - | TRBV20-1 | 14 | many | TGCAGTGCCCAGGGGACCTTTCCAACAGATACGCAGTATTTT | CSAQGTFPTDTQYF
TRBJ2-3 | - | TRBV11-3 | 15 | many | TGTGCCAGCAGCCCGACAGGTTTTGGCACAGATACGCAGTATTTT | CASSPTGFGTDTQYF
TRBJ2-5 | - | TRBV3-1 | 13 | many | TGTGCCAGCAGCCAAGAGGGGTTTGGGACCCAGTACTTC | CASSQEGFGTQYF
TRBJ2-4 | TRBD1 | TRBV14 | 14 | many | TGTGCCAGCAGCCATCTCCGTACAGGGGGCGAACGGTACTTC | CASSHLRTGGERYF
TRBJ1-2 | - | TRBV12-3/TRBV12-4 | 13 | many | TGTGCCAGCAGTACGGGACTCAACTATGGCTACACCTTC | CASSTGLNYGYTF
TRBJ2-4 | TRBD2 | TRBV11-2 | 16 | many | TGTGCCAGCAGCTTAGTTGCGGGGGGGCCCACCAACATTCAGTACTTC | CASSLVAGGPTNIQYF
TRBJ1-5 | - | TRBV7-8 | 17 | few | TGTGCCAGCAGCGAAGGCGCGGTGTGGGGGAGCAATCAGCCCCAGCATTTT | CASSEGAVWGSNQPQHF
TRBJ1-4 | TRBD1 | TRBV27 | 14 | many | TGTGCCAGCAGACTACAGGGGACGAATGAAAAACTGTTTTTT | CASRLQGTNEKLFF
TRBJ1-5 | - | TRBV6-5 | 14 | many | TGTGCCAGCAGTTACAGGGTCAGGAATCAGCCCCAGCATTTT | CASSYRVRNQPQHF
TRBJ1-6 | - | TRBV7-9 | 15 | many | TGTGCCAGCAGCTTATCCGGGGGTAATAATTCACCCCTCCACTTT | CASSLSGGNNSPLHF
TRBJ2-1 | TRBD2 | TRBV5-1 | 14 | many | TGCGCCAGCAGCTCGGGGGATAGCGGGGGGTCCGGGTTCTTC | CASSSGDSGGSGFF
TRBJ2-1 | - | TRBV7-2 | 15 | many | TGTGCCAGCAGCCCCCAACTGGGGTCCTACAATGAGCAGTTCTTC | CASSPQLGSYNEQFF
TRBJ2-4 | - | TRBV12-3/TRBV12-4 | 15 | many | TGTGCCAGCAGCCCAAGGGGGGCGGCCAAAAACATTCAGTACTTC | CASSPRGAAKNIQYF
TRBJ1-6 | - | TRBV7-3 | 13 | - | TGTGCCAGCAGCTTAGAGAGGGATTCACCCCTCCACTTT | CASSLERDSPLHF
TRBJ1-5 | - | TRBV28 | 15 | many | TGTGCCAGCAGTTTATTTCCGATTGACAATCAGCCCCAGCATTTT | CASSLFPIDNQPQHF
TRBJ2-5 | - | TRBV7-9 | 13 | many | TGTGCCAGCAGCTTAGTAGGGGAAGAGACCCAGTACTTC | CASSLVGEETQYF